These 31 T cell receptor beta chains came from one sample sequenced in a study of T cells after yellow fever vaccination. TCRdb re-called the 5' RACE reads with MiXCR, one entry per CDR3 protein. This sample has around 180,000 distinct CDR3 sequences, with approximately 6.2% found just once. The sample here was CD4+ T cells sorted from PBMCs, taken on the day of the first yellow fever vaccination. The receptors were gathered from a young man who received the YFV17D yellow fever vaccine.

This clonotype was counted many times. The chain employs TRBV6-5 and TRBJ2-1; a possible D gene is TRBD2 (7 bases). This CDR3 has 16 residues. Trimming took off 7 bases at V and 5 bases at J, with 21 bases between the two ends. Germline values: CDR1 MNHEY, CDR2 SVGAGI. In DNA, the CDR3 is TGTGCCAGCATAAAAGGAAGGGGGGGCCTAGACAATGAGCAGTTCTTC. This codes for CASIKGRGGLDNEQFF.

Only one count was recorded for this clonotype. This chain connects TRBV6-5 to TRBJ2-5; 12 positions agree with TRBD2. The CDR3 consists of 14 residues. The J segment lost 5 bases and the V segment lost 6 bases, leaving 4 bases of the junction unmatched. Germline CDR1 reads MNHEY; CDR2 reads SVGAGI. The DNA for the CDR3 is TGTGCCAGCAGGGCACTAGCGGGGGGCGAGACCCAGTACTTC. Its protein product is CASRALAGGETQYF.

The sample holds many counts of this clonotype. The CDR3 DNA sequence: TGCGCCAGCAGCTCAGACTACTACAATGAGCAGTTCTTC. It yields the protein CASSSDYYNEQFF. The chain combines TRBV5-1 with TRBJ2-1; D may be TRBD2 (5 bases). Deletions cut 3 bases from V and 3 bases from J, with 7 bases between. CDR3 size: 13 residues. From germline, CDR1 is SGHRS and CDR2 YFSETQ.

This clonotype was counted between two and nine times. The junction differs from germline at one of its ends, possibly a read error. The rearrangement joins TRBV7-2 to TRBJ1-1, with 9 positions matching TRBD1. CDR3 size: 15 residues. Germline V gene lookup returns CDR1 SGHTA and CDR2 FQGNSA. The CDR3 sequence: CASTLQGAVWTEAFF. The CDR3 DNA reads TGTGCCAGCACCTTACAGGGGGCGGTTTGGACTGAAGCTTTCTTT.

This clonotype was seen at least ten times. CDR3 sequence reads: CASSYLIQGAAEAFF. The CDR3 DNA sequence: TGTGCCAGCAGTTACTTAATACAGGGGGCGGCTGAAGCTTTCTTT. V gene TRBV6-2 or TRBV6-3 combines with J gene TRBJ1-1, with 9 bases that match TRBD1. The J segment lost 6 bases and the V segment lost 1 base, leaving 6 bases of the junction unmatched. From germline, CDR1 is MNHEY and CDR2 SVGEGT. There are 15 residues in the CDR3.

This clonotype was recorded many times. The chain uses TRBV11-2 and TRBJ2-3; D is possibly TRBD2 (6 bases). V was pared by 5 bases and J by 0 bases, with 12 bases between. Germline V lookup: CDR1 SGHAT, CDR2 FQNNGV. The CDR3 runs 15 residues. The CDR3 sequence: CASSMGTYSTDTQYF. Written as DNA, the CDR3 is TGTGCCAGCAGCATGGGGACTTACAGCACAGATACGCAGTATTTT.

This clonotype turned up a few times. J is TRBJ2-7 and V is TRBV10-1; 8 positions match TRBD1. Germline lookup yields CDR1 WNHNN and CDR2 SYGVQD (reference sequence). The CDR3 is 16 amino acids. Trimming cost V 3 bases and J 2 bases; bases outside gene matches: 9. CDR3 coding DNA: TGCGCCAGCAGTGACCCCGGGACAGGTAACCCCTACGAGCAGTACTTC. Translated: CASSDPGTGNPYEQYF.

Many counts were recorded for this clonotype. The J gene is TRBJ1-1, the V gene TRBV6-5; 8 bases match TRBD1. The J segment lost 7 bases and the V segment lost 6 bases, leaving 7 bases of the junction unmatched. The CDR3 consists of 13 residues. Looked up from germline, CDR1 is MNHEY and CDR2 is SVGAGI. CDR3 DNA sequence: TGTGCCAGCAGCTACAACAGGGGGAATGAAGCTTTCTTT. Amino acid sequence: CASSYNRGNEAFF.

This clonotype was counted ten times or more. The chain combines TRBV7-2 with TRBJ1-1; possible D gene TRBD1, 6 bases. The CDR3 has 12 residues. With 5 bases removed from V and 11 bases from J, the gap between germline ends came to 15 bases. From germline, CDR1 is SGHTA and CDR2 FQGNSA. The CDR3 nucleotides read TGTGCCAGCAGCGCTGTACAGGGTATGGCTTTCTTT. This encodes CASSAVQGMAFF.

This clonotype was counted at least ten times. The V gene is TRBV7-9, the J gene TRBJ2-5; TRBD2 agrees at 12 bases. Losses at the gene ends were 8 bases for V and 3 bases for J; bases not matched to a gene: 13. The V gene's germline CDR1 is SEHNR and CDR2 FQNEAQ (reference sequence). CDR3 length: 17 amino acids. For the CDR3, the DNA is TGTGCCAGCCGATCTAGCGGGGGGGCCGGAAGGGAAGAGACCCAGTACTTC. Protein sequence: CASRSSGGAGREETQYF. The whole variable domain, remainder taken from reference TRBV7-9 and TRBJ2-5, is DTGVSQNPRHKITKRGQNVTFRCDPISEHNRLYWYRQTLGQGPEFLTYFQNEAQLEKSRLLSDRFSAERPKGSFSTLEIQRTEQGDSAMYLCASRSSGGAGREETQYFGPGTRLLVL.

The chain uses TRBV11-2 and TRBJ1-6, with D tentatively TRBD1 (5 bases). Trimming removed 3 bases from V and 9 bases from J, with 9 bases in between. CDR1 and CDR2 (germline): SGHAT, FQNNGV. The CDR3 consists of 13 residues. In nucleotides, the CDR3 is TGTGCCAGCAGCTTGGGGGAGGGTTCACCCCTCCACTTT. Translated: CASSLGEGSPLHF. Full variable domain (remainder filled in from reference TRBV11-2 and TRBJ1-6): EAGVAQSPRYKIIEKRQSVAFWCNPISGHATLYWYQQILGQGPKLLIQFQNNGVVDDSQLPKDRFSAERLKGVDSTLKIQPAKLEDSAVYLCASSLGEGSPLHFGNGTRLTVT.

This clonotype has just a few counts. This chain connects TRBV9 to TRBJ1-2; D call uncertain. V was shortened by 0 bases and J by 2 bases, with 5 bases between the two germline ends. This CDR3 is built from 13 residues. Germline V gives CDR1 SGDLS, CDR2 YYNGEE. CDR3 amino acids: CASSVEPNYGYTF. CDR3 sequence (DNA): TGTGCCAGCAGCGTAGAGCCGAACTATGGCTACACCTTC.

The chain recombines TRBV6-4 with TRBJ2-5; tentative D call: TRBD2 (6 bases). Germline lookup yields CDR1 MRHNA and CDR2 SNTAGT. The CDR3 length is 14 residues. V was trimmed by 6 bases and J by 7 bases, leaving 18 bases between them. In nucleotides, the CDR3 is TGTGCCAGCAGCGAAACCGGGGGTTCGGGGACCCAGTACTTC. It specifies CASSETGGSGTQYF.

This clonotype was observed at least ten times. The gene calls are TRBV20-1 and TRBJ2-3; D not certain. Per germline, CDR1 DFQATT and CDR2 SNEGSKA (reference sequence). The CDR3 covers 14 residues. Trimming removed 6 bases from V and 3 bases from J, with 16 bases in between. The CDR3 sequence is CSAPPPQETDTQYF. The CDR3 DNA reads TGCAGTGCCCCTCCGCCCCAGGAGACAGATACGCAGTATTTT.

At least ten counts were recorded for this clonotype. This chain joins TRBV6-2 or TRBV6-3 and TRBJ2-1; TRBD2 agrees at 7 bases. V trimming: 11 bases; J trimming: 1 base; junction bases outside the gene matches: 2. CDR1 is MNHEY, CDR2 SVGEGT, per germline. The CDR3 covers 12 residues. The CDR3 nucleotides are TGTGCCGCGGGGGAGTCCTACAATGAGCAGTTCTTC. Translation gives CAAGESYNEQFF.

Ten or more counts support this clonotype. This chain links TRBV5-1 with TRBJ1-4; D possibly corresponds to TRBD1 (6 bases). The CDR3 runs 15 residues. CDR1 is SGHRS, CDR2 YFSETQ, per germline. Between the trimmed V and J ends, which lost 3 bases and 3 bases, there was a span of 12 bases. The CDR3 reads CASSYGQLPNEKLFF. CDR3 in DNA: TGCGCCAGCAGCTACGGACAGCTACCTAATGAAAAACTGTTTTTT.

In its sample, this clonotype was seen many times. An end of the junction differs from the germline gene, which may be a read error. The chain recombines TRBV2 with TRBJ1-1, with a tentative D call TRBD1 (6 bases). CDR1 SNHLY and CDR2 FYNNEI come from the germline V gene. The CDR3 loop spans 12 amino acids. CDR3 loop: CASRPTGIQAFF. CDR3 in DNA: TGTGCAAGCAGACCCACAGGGATCCAAGCTTTCTTT.

This clonotype occurred a few times. J is TRBJ1-1 and V is TRBV9; D unresolved. Germline lookup yields CDR1 SGDLS and CDR2 YYNGEE. The CDR3 sequence is 14 residues long. The V end was cut by 3 bases, the J end by 0 bases, with 9 bases between. CDR3 amino acids: CASSENSVNTEAFF. The CDR3 DNA reads as TGTGCCAGCAGCGAAAACAGCGTGAACACTGAAGCTTTCTTT.

In this sample, this clonotype turned up a few times. The rearrangement joins TRBV9 to TRBJ1-3; D unresolved. The CDR3 runs to 14 residues. Germline V CDR1 and CDR2: SGDLS, YYNGEE. The V end was cut by 4 bases, the J end by 0 bases, with 8 bases between. In DNA form, the CDR3 reads TGTGCCAGCAGCATCGGGGACTCTGGAAACACCATATATTTT. Translated, it gives CASSIGDSGNTIYF.

This sequence joins TRBV6-1 and TRBJ2-7, with a weak D call TRBD1 (6 bases). Germline values: CDR1 MNHNS, CDR2 SASEGT. There are 14 residues in the CDR3. V lost 8 bases, J lost 5 bases, and 19 bases lay in between. The CDR3 nucleotides are TGTGCCAGCCCCGCGAACCCAGGGGCTCACGAGCAGTACTTC. This encodes CASPANPGAHEQYF.

This clonotype appeared many times. The gene calls are TRBV7-2 and TRBJ1-1, with unresolved D. V lost 4 bases, J lost 3 bases, and 12 bases lay in between. There are 14 residues in the CDR3. Germline CDR1 reads SGHTA; CDR2 reads FQGNSA. CDR3: CASSSQAGDTEAFF. CDR3 DNA: TGTGCCAGCAGCTCTCAAGCCGGCGACACTGAAGCTTTCTTT.

This clonotype has just one count. This may come from a read error, since a much larger clone is one base off. This CDR3 is missing its conserved last phenylalanine or tryptophan, likely due to a read error. The CDR3, as DNA: TGTGCCAGCAGTGCAGACACCGGGGAGCTGTTTTCT. Protein sequence: CASSADTGELFS. The V gene is TRBV2, the J gene TRBJ2-2; unclear D gene. Trimming took 4 bases from V and 3 from J, leaving 3 bases between them. Germline V gene lookup returns CDR1 SNHLY and CDR2 FYNNEI. The CDR3 runs 12 residues.

This chain connects TRBV10-3 to TRBJ2-3, with 10 positions matching TRBD1. The CDR3 runs 18 residues. Germline lookup yields CDR1 ENHRY and CDR2 SYGVKD. The junction had 16 bases not matched to a gene; V was cut back by 6 bases and J by 4 bases. The CDR3, as DNA: TGTGCCATCAGGGCGACAGGGGGCTTAATTCGTCGCCCAGATACGCAGTATTTT. It codes for CAIRATGGLIRRPDTQYF.

This clonotype was detected ten times or more. CDR3 protein: CASSPPTLSTLNEQFF. CDR3 coding DNA: TGTGCCAGCAGCCCCCCGACTCTCTCAACTCTCAATGAGCAGTTCTTC. The chain employs TRBV7-2 and TRBJ2-1; D uncertain. CDR1 SGHTA and CDR2 FQGNSA come from the germline V gene. The CDR3 is 16 residues long. Trimming left V 5 bases short and J 6 bases short, with 20 bases between.

The rearrangement joins TRBV7-6 to TRBJ2-3; tentative D call: TRBD2 (5 bases). V dropped 2 bases and J dropped 5 bases, with 8 bases sitting between them. CDR3 length: 13 amino acids. From germline, CDR1 is SGHVS and CDR2 FNYEAQ. The CDR3 DNA reads as TGTGCCAGCAGCTTATTAGCGCAAGATACGCAGTATTTT. This sequence encodes CASSLLAQDTQYF.

This clonotype came up a few times. The V gene is TRBV5-1, the J gene TRBJ2-2, with 8 nucleotides matching TRBD1. The CDR3 consists of 17 residues. Trimming cost V 1 base and J 2 bases; bases outside gene matches: 7. CDR1 and CDR2 from the germline V gene are SGHRS and YFSETQ. The CDR3 here is CASSLTPGQANTGELFF. In DNA, the CDR3 is TGCGCCAGCAGCTTGACACCGGGACAGGCTAACACCGGGGAGCTGTTTTTT.

V usage is TRBV20-1 and J usage is TRBJ2-7; 8 bases are shared with TRBD2. V gave up 1 base and J gave up 3 bases; unmatched junction bases: 2. This CDR3 has 13 residues. The germline V gene encodes CDR1 DFQATT and CDR2 SNEGSKA (reference sequence). CDR3 coding DNA: TGCAGTGCTAGAGCGGGGGGGCGCTACGAGCAGTACTTC. Its translation: CSARAGGRYEQYF.

Only a few counts were recorded for this clonotype. The rearrangement joins TRBV19 to TRBJ1-2; D uncertain. The V end was cut by 10 bases, the J end by 8 bases, with 17 bases between. The CDR3 has 12 residues. Germline V gives CDR1 LNHDA, CDR2 SQIVND (reference sequence). CDR3 coding DNA: TGTGCCACCGGCCCCTTGGGCGGAGGCTACACCTTC. Its translation is CATGPLGGGYTF. Together with reference TRBV19 and TRBJ1-2, the CDR3 gives the full variable domain: DGGITQSPKYLFRKEGQNVTLSCEQNLNHDAMYWYRQDPGQGLRLIYYSQIVNDFQKGDIAEGYSVSREKKESFPLTVTSAQKNPTAFYLCATGPLGGGYTFGSGTRLTVV.

The V call is TRBV7-2, the J call TRBJ2-3, with D unclear. This CDR3 has 14 amino acids. The V end was cut by 1 base, the J end by 1 base, with 6 bases between. Per germline, CDR1 SGHTA and CDR2 FQGNSA. The CDR3 spells CASSLVHGTDTQYF. CDR3 sequence (DNA): TGTGCCAGCAGCTTAGTTCACGGCACAGATACGCAGTATTTT.

This clonotype was seen repeatedly, ten times or more. V gene TRBV5-1 combines with J gene TRBJ1-1; 7 bases fit TRBD1. The ends lost 2 bases at V and 4 bases at J; junction bases unmatched: 8. This CDR3 comprises 15 residues. CDR1 is SGHRS and CDR2 is YFSETQ in the germline V gene. In nucleotides, the CDR3 is TGCGCCAGCAGCTTAGAAGACAGGGTCGGCACTGAAGCTTTCTTT. Protein product: CASSLEDRVGTEAFF.

A word on this clonotype: Given a much more abundant clone one base away, this may be a read error. The V and J genes are TRBV7-2 and TRBJ2-3, with 9 bases lining up with TRBD2. CDR3 size: 13 residues. Per germline, CDR1 SGHTA and CDR2 FQGNSA. The CDR3 loop is CASILVLAGQQYF. The DNA for the CDR3 is TGTGCCAGCATCTTAGTCCTAGCGGGACAGCAGTATTTT.